The T cell receptor (beta chain) under discussion was sequenced for a study of beta chain features in type 1 diabetes. Study-level background: Sorted cells from all samples, numbering 107,917,701, were examined. Study outcomes and limitations: Within patients, naive, central memory and Treg TCRB repertoires seemed more similar than within healthy donors. When Type 1 diabetes patients were examined, their TCRB CDR3s proved moderately but significantly shorter in all four CD4+ subsets.

What was sequenced were expressed TCRB transcripts, since all of the isolated RNA had been reverse transcribed. Only in-frame clones appear in the TCRdb table, and some are missing; sequencing was by immunoSEQ multiplex PCR. Of about 250,000 clones listed, about a tenth were seen once; the top ten hold about 0.018%. Sorted populations all had greater than 98% purity. CDR3 size: 14 residues. From germline, CDR1 is SGDLS and CDR2 YYNGEE. V dropped 4 bases and J dropped 4; count of bases not matched to a gene: 3. This clone was seen a few times. No antigen is known for it. This receptor was identified in a man younger than 45 with type 1 diabetes. The rearrangement links TRBV9 to TRBJ2-5; 11 nucleotides match TRBD2. The specimen was naive CD4+ T cells from blood. This CDR3 reads CASSTTSGGETQYF. CDR3 nucleotides: TGTGCCAGCAGCACAACTAGCGGGGGAGAGACCCAGTACTTC.